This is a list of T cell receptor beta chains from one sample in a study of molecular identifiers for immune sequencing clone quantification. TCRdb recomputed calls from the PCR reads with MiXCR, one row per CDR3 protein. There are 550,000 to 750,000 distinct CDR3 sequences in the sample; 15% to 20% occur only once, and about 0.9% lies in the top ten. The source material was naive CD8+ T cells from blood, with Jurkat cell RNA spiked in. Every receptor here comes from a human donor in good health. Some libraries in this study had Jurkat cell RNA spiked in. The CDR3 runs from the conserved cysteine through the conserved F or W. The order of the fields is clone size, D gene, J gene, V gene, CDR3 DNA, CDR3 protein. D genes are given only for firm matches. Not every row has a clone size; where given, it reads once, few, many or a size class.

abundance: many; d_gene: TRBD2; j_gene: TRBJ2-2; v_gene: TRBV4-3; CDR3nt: TGCGCCAGCAGCCAAGACTATACTAGCGGGGGGAACACCGGGGAGCTGTTTTTT; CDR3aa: CASSQDYTSGGNTGELFF
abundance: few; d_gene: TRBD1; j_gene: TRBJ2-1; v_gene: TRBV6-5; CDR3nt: TGTGCCACCCAGGACAGGGATTCCTACAATGAGCAGTTCTTC; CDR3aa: CATQDRDSYNEQFF
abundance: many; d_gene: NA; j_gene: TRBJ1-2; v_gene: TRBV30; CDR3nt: TGTGCCACCAAGGGCCGGACAGACTTGAACTATGGCTACACCTTC; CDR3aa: CATKGRTDLNYGYTF
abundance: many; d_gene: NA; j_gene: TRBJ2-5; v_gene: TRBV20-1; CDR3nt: TGCAGTGCGGATAATCGGGGGGCGAGGAGAGAGACCCAGTACTTC; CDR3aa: CSADNRGARRETQYF
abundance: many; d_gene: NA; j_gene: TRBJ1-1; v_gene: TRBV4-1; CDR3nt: TGCGCCAGCAGCCAAGTGGCCCTGAACACTGAAGCTTTCTTT; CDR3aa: CASSQVALNTEAFF
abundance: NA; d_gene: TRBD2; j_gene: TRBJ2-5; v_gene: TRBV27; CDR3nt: TGTGCCAGCAGTTTTGCGGGAGGGAAACAAGAGACCCAGTACTTC; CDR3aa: CASSFAGGKQETQYF
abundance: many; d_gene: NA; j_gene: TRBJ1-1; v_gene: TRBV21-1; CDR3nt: TGTGCCAGCAGCAAGGCGACAGGTCCGTCCTTGATGAACACTGAAGCTTTCTTT; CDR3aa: CASSKATGPSLMNTEAFF
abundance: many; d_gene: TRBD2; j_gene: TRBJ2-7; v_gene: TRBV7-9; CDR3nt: TGTGCCAGCAGCTCTCTCGCGGGAGGATCCGAGCAGTACTTC; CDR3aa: CASSSLAGGSEQYF
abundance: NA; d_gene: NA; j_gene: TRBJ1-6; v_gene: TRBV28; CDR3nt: TGTGCCAGCAGTTTCTGGGCAGGCAGCTCCTATAATTCACCCCTCCACTTT; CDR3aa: CASSFWAGSSYNSPLHF
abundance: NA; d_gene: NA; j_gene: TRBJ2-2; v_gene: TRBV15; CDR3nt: TGTGCCACCAGCGCAATAGATAGAAACACCGGGGAGCTGTTTTTT; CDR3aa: CATSAIDRNTGELFF
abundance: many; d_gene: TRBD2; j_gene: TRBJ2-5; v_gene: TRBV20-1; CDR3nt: TGCAGTGTCCGGGATCTAGCGGGGGTAGAGACCCAGTACTTC; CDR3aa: CSVRDLAGVETQYF
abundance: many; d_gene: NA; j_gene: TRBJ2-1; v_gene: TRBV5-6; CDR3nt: TGTGCCAGCAGCACACCGAACGGATCCGAGCAGTTCTTC; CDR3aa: CASSTPNGSEQFF
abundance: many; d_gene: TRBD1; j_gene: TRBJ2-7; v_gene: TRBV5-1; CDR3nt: TGCGCCAGCAGCCCATTCTGGGACAGGGGTTACGAGCAGTACTTC; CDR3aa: CASSPFWDRGYEQYF
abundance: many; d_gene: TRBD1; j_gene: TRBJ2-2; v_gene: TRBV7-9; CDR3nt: TGTGCCAGCAGCGACACGTGGCAGGGGGCTGGCAGCGGGGAGCTGTTTTTT; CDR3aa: CASSDTWQGAGSGELFF
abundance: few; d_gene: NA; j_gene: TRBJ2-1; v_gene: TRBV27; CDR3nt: TGTGCCAGCAGTCCCCCGGCGGGGAACTCCTACAATGAGCAGTTCTTC; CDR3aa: CASSPPAGNSYNEQFF
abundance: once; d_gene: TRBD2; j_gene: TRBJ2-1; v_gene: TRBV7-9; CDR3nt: TGTGCCAGCAGGATTATGAGGGGGGCTAGCGGGCTGGATGAGCAGTTCTTC; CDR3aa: CASRIMRGASGLDEQFF
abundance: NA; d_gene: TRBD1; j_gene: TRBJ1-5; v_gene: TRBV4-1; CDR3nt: TGCGCCAGCAGCCAGGACCCTCCAAGTACAGGGGGTAGCAATCAGCCCCAGCATTTT; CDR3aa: CASSQDPPSTGGSNQPQHF
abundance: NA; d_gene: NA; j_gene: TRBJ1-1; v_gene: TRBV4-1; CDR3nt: TGCGCCAGCAGCCAAGATAGGGGGTTTGATGGCGAGCCTGAAGCTTTCTTT; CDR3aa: CASSQDRGFDGEPEAFF
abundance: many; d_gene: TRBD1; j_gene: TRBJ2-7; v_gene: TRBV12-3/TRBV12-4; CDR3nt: TGTGCCAGCAGTGCTCACGGGACAGGGTCCTACGAGCAGTACTTC; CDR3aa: CASSAHGTGSYEQYF
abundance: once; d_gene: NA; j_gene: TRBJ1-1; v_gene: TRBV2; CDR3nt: TGTGCCAGCAGCCCCTGGGAGGTTGACACTGAAGCTTTCTTT; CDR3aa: CASSPWEVDTEAFF
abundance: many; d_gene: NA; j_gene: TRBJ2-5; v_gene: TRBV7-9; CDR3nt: TGTGCCAGCAGCTCAACAGGGAGAGAGACCCAGTACTTC; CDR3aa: CASSSTGRETQYF
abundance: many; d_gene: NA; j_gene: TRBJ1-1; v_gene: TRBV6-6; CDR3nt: TGTGCCAGCAGTGGAACGATGAACACTGAAGCTTTCTTT; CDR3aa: CASSGTMNTEAFF
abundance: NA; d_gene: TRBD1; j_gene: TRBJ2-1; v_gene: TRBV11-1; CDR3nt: TGTGCCAGCAGCAAGGACAGGGACCCCTACAATGAGCAGTTCTTC; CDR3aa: CASSKDRDPYNEQFF
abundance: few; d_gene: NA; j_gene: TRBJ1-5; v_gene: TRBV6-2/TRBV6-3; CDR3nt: TGTGCCAGCAGTTTCCCCGGGAGAGACTATAGCAATCAGCCCCAGCATTTT; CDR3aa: CASSFPGRDYSNQPQHF
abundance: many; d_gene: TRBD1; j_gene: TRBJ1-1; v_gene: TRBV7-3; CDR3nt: TGTGCCAGCAGCTCGGGACAGGGTTACAGTGTAGGTGAAGCTTTCTTT; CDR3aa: CASSSGQGYSVGEAFF
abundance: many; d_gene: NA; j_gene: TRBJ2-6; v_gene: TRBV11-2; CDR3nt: TGTGCCAGCAGCTTATACGCCGCGGCAGGGGTCACTGGGGCCAACGTCCTGACTTTC; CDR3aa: CASSLYAAAGVTGANVLTF